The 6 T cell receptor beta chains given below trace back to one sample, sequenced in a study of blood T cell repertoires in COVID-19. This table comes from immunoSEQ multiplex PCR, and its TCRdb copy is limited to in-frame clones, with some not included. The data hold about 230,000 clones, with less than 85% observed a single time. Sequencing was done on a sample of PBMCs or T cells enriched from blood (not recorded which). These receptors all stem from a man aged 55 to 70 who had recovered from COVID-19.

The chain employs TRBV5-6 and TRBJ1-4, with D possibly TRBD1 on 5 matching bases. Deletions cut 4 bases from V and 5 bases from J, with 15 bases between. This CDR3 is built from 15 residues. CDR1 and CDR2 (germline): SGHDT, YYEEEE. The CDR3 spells CASSPGLGVNEKLFF. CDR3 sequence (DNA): TGTGCCAGCAGCCCGGGCTTAGGGGTGAATGAAAAACTGTTTTTT.

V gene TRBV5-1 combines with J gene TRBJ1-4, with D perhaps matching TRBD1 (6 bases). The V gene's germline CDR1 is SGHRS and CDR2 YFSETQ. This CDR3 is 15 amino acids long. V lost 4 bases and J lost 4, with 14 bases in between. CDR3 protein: CASSLQGGRNEKLFF. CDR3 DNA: TGCGCCAGCAGCCTACAGGGAGGGCGTAATGAAAAACTGTTTTTT. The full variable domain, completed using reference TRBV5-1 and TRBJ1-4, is KAGVTQTPRYLIKTRGQQVTLSCSPISGHRSVSWYQQTPGQGLQFLFEYFSETQRNKGNFPGRFSGRQFSNSRSEMNVSTLELGDSALYLCASSLQGGRNEKLFFGSGTQLSVL.

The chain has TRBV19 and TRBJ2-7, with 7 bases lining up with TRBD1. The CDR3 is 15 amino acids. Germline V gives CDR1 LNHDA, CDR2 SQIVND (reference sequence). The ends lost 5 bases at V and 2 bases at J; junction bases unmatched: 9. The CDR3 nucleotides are TGTGCCAGTAGTGTGTATTCCGGGACAGCCTACGAGCAGTACTTC. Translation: CASSVYSGTAYEQYF.

Here the CDR3 reads CSASPLQRGPSNEQFF. DNA of the CDR3: TGCAGTGCTAGTCCCCTCCAGCGGGGACCCTCGAATGAGCAGTTCTTC. V gene TRBV20-1 combines with J gene TRBJ2-1, with TRBD2 matching 7 bases. The germline V gene encodes CDR1 DFQATT and CDR2 SNEGSKA (reference sequence). The CDR3 runs 16 residues. After removal of 3 bases from V and 7 bases from J, the junction contained 15 bases not matched to a gene.

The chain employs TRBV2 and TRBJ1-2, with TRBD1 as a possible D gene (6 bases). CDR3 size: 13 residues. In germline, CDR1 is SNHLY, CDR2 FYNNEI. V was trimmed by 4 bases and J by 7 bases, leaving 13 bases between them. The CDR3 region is CASSVITGLGYTF. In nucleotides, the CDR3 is TGTGCCAGCAGTGTAATAACAGGGCTTGGCTACACCTTC.

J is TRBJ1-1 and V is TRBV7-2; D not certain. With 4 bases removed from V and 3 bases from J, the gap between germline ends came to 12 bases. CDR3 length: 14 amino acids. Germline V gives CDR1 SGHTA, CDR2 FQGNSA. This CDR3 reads CASSYSAGDTEAFF. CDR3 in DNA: TGTGCCAGCAGCTACTCGGCGGGAGACACTGAAGCTTTCTTT. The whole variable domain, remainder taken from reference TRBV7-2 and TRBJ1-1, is GAGVSQSPSNKVTEKGKDVELRCDPISGHTALYWYRQSLGQGLEFLIYFQGNSAPDKSGLPSDRFSAERTGGSVSTLTIQRTQQEDSAVYLCASSYSAGDTEAFFGQGTRLTVV.